A single sample is the source of the 14 T cell receptor beta chains below, sequenced in a study of T cells in Graves' hyperthyroidism and ophthalmopathy. TCR beta CDR3 regions were amplified from RNA transcripts. TCR CDR3 underwent first-round RT-PCR with the HTBI primer set. One entry per CDR3 protein results from TCRdb running MiXCR on the multiplex PCR reads. The sample consists of over 200,000 distinct CDR3 sequences, around 20% of them appearing once. Sequences were obtained from blood. The receptors were gathered from a man aged 35-49 years with Graves' hyperthyroidism.

V usage is TRBV11-2 and J usage is TRBJ2-5; D might be TRBD2 (6 bases). The CDR3 length is 15 residues. Germline-derived CDR1 and CDR2 are SGHAT and FQNNGV. Trimming removed 3 bases from V and 5 bases from J, with 16 bases in between. The CDR3 DNA is TGTGCCAGCAGCTTGCCGGGGGAGCACGGGGAGACCCAGTACTTC. Encoded protein: CASSLPGEHGETQYF.

This clonotype occurred many times. The CDR3 region has the DNA TGTGCCAGCAGCTTCTCACGGGGAGGCGGGGAGCTGTTTTTT. This codes for CASSFSRGGGELFF. The chain uses TRBV7-2 and TRBJ2-2; possibly TRBD2 for D (6 bases). This CDR3 has 14 residues. Germline V gene sequence: CDR1 SGHTA, CDR2 FQGNSA. V was pared by 3 bases and J by 7 bases, with 12 bases between.

There are a few counts of this clonotype. The chain carries TRBV5-5 and TRBJ1-6, with D unresolved. Germline CDR1 and CDR2: SGHKS and YYEKEE (reference sequence). CDR3 length: 14 amino acids. Trimming stripped 4 bases from V and 6 bases from J, with 11 bases between. The CDR3 nucleotides are TGTGCCAGCAGCCAGAGGACGGGTAATTCACCCCTCCACTTT. This gives the protein CASSQRTGNSPLHF.

The chain has TRBV5-1 and TRBJ2-7; D remains unclear. The CDR3 is 15 residues long. Deletions cut 0 bases from V and 3 bases from J, with 13 bases between. Germline CDR1 SGHRS, CDR2 YFSETQ. CDR3 nucleotides: TGCGCCAGCAGCTTGGGGGCCGGGCCTAACTACGAGCAGTACTTC. This gives the protein CASSLGAGPNYEQYF.

This clonotype was counted ten times or more. CDR3 coding DNA: TGCAGTGCGCCCCCGGGACTAGCGACCTACAATGAGCAGTTCTTC. Its translation is CSAPPGLATYNEQFF. V gene TRBV20-1 combines with J gene TRBJ2-1, with 10 bases matching TRBD2. V lost 6 bases to trimming and J lost 2 bases; unmatched junction nucleotides: 7. From germline, CDR1 is DFQATT and CDR2 SNEGSKA (reference sequence). This CDR3 is 15 amino acids long.

This clonotype was detected many times. The CDR3 spells CASSLGGRPYEQYF. The CDR3 DNA reads TGTGCCAGCAGCTTAGGGGGCAGACCCTACGAGCAGTACTTC. The chain recombines TRBV11-2 with TRBJ2-7; tentative D call: TRBD1 (5 bases). V shed 1 base and J shed 2 bases, with 9 bases lying between them. From germline, CDR1 is SGHAT and CDR2 FQNNGV. This CDR3 region has 14 residues.

This clonotype showed up just a few times. The genes are TRBV9 and TRBJ1-4; 9 bases fit TRBD1. The junction had 8 bases not matched to a gene; V was cut back by 4 bases and J by 7 bases. Germline CDR1 SGDLS, CDR2 YYNGEE. This CDR3 is built from 15 residues. Here the CDR3 reads CASSPTGTGSEKLFF. The CDR3 DNA reads TGTGCCAGCAGCCCCACCGGGACAGGGAGTGAAAAACTGTTTTTT.

This clonotype was counted many times. V and J are TRBV20-1 and TRBJ1-3; D call uncertain. V was trimmed by 1 base and J by 0 bases, leaving 13 bases between them. Per germline, CDR1 DFQATT and CDR2 SNEGSKA (reference sequence). The CDR3 extends over 16 amino acids. The CDR3 DNA is TGCAGTGCTAGAGCACTGAGTATACCCTCTGGAAACACCATATATTTT. This codes for CSARALSIPSGNTIYF.

This clonotype was recorded a few times. The chain links TRBV5-1 to TRBJ2-5, with D tentatively TRBD1 or TRBD2 (6 bases each). This CDR3 has 13 residues. The germline gives CDR1 SGHRS, CDR2 YFSETQ. V lost 6 bases and J 5 bases, leaving 14 bases between the germline ends. CDR3 sequence: CASKEGGWETQYF. The CDR3 nucleotides are TGCGCCAGCAAGGAGGGGGGCTGGGAGACCCAGTACTTC.

V is TRBV2 and J is TRBJ2-7; possibly TRBD2 for D (7 bases). The CDR3 sequence is 15 residues long. Germline lookup yields CDR1 SNHLY and CDR2 FYNNEI. V dropped 2 bases and J dropped 3 bases, with 14 bases sitting between them. CDR3 bases: TGTGCCAGCAGTGAACTAGGGGGGGGCAGCTACGAGCAGTACTTC. Translated: CASSELGGGSYEQYF. The full variable domain, rest sourced from reference TRBV2 and TRBJ2-7, is EPEVTQTPSHQVTQMGQEVILRCVPISNHLYFYWYRQILGQKVEFLVSFYNNEISEKSEIFDDQFSVERPDGSNFTLKIRSTKLEDSAMYFCASSELGGGSYEQYFGPGTRLTVT.

The chain links TRBV6-9 to TRBJ1-1; D is unclear. V lost 3 bases to trimming and J lost 5 bases, with 13 bases between them. This CDR3 comprises 14 residues. CDR1 is MNHGY, CDR2 SVAAGI, per germline. The CDR3, as DNA: TGTGCCAGCAGTTACGGCGGCTCGGGGACTGAAGCTTTCTTT. This translates into CASSYGGSGTEAFF.

This clonotype was seen ten or more times. The chain joins TRBV28 to TRBJ1-6; 7 bases match TRBD1. The CDR3 has 14 amino acids. Trimming removed 6 bases from V and 7 bases from J; junction bases left unmatched: 6. Germline assignment: CDR1 MDHEN and CDR2 SYDVKM. This chain's CDR3 is CASSLGQENSPLHF. CDR3 in DNA: TGTGCCAGCAGCCTCGGACAGGAGAATTCACCCCTCCACTTT.

This clonotype showed up many times. This chain connects TRBV20-1 to TRBJ2-7, with a weak D call TRBD1 (5 bases). The V end lost 5 bases, the J end lost 3 bases, and 17 bases lay between the germline ends. From germline, CDR1 is DFQATT and CDR2 SNEGSKA (reference sequence). The CDR3 is made up of 14 amino acids. The CDR3 here is CSAVRKPQGYEQYF. CDR3 DNA sequence: TGCAGTGCTGTAAGGAAGCCCCAGGGCTACGAGCAGTACTTC.

This clonotype was counted a few times. The CDR3 DNA reads as TGTGCCAGCAGTCTAGGGCGTTCGAATGGCTACACCTTC. Its translation: CASSLGRSNGYTF. The chain combines TRBV6-1 with TRBJ1-2; D gene uncertain. This CDR3 contains 13 residues. V lost 5 bases and J 6 bases, leaving 13 bases between the germline ends. Germline V gene data show CDR1 as MNHNS and CDR2 as SASEGT.